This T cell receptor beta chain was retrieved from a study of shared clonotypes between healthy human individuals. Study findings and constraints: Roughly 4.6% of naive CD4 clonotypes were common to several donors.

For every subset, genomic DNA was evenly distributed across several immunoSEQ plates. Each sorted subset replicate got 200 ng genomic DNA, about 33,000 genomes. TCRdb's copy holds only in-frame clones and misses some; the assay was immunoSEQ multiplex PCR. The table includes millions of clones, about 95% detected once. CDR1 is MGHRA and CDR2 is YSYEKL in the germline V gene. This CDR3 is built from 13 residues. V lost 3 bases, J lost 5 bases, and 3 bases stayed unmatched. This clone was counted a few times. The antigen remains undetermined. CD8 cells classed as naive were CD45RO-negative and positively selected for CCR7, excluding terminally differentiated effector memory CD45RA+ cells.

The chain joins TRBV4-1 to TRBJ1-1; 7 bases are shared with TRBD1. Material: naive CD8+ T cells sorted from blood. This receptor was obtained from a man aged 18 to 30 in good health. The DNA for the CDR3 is TGCGCCAGCAGCCAGGGACAGCGGACTGAAGCTTTCTTT. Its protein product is CASSQGQRTEAFF.